This T cell receptor (beta chain) was sequenced for a study of T cell responses to AZD1222 COVID-19 vaccine. On this clone: Its specificity is not known.

The germline V gene has CDR1 KGHSH and CDR2 LQKENI. V lost 1 base and J 1 base, leaving 10 bases between the germline ends. The CDR3 totals 15 residues. Study-level findings and limits: Spike-specific TCR breadth rose after two AZD1222 doses, and depth rose as well. Repertoire samples came only from after the peak T cell response. Regions left unmutated in variants are reportedly the target of nearly half of spike-specific TCRs.

Sequenced by immunoSEQ multiplex PCR; TCRdb stores in-frame clones only, minus some. The sample has fewer than 130,000 clones; less than 90% are singletons. This sequence was found in an adult in good health. The chain recombines TRBV18 with TRBJ1-1; D gene uncertain. Sequencing was performed on peripheral blood, taken on day 0 of AZD1222 vaccination. CDR3 nucleotides: TGTGCCAGCTCACCACGATCTGACGGGAACACTGAAGCTTTCTTT. This gives the protein CASSPRSDGNTEAFF.